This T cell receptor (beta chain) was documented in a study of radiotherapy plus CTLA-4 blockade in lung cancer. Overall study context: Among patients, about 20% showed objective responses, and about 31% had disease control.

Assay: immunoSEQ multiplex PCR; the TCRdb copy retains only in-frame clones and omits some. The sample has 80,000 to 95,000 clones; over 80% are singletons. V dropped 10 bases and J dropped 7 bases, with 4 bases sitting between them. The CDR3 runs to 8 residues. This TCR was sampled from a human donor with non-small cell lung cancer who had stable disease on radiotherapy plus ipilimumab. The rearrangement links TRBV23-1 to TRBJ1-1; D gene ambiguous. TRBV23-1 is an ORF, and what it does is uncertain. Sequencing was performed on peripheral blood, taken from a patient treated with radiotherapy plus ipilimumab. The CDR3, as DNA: TGCGCCACCGGTGAAGCTTTCTTT. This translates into CATGEAFF.